This entry lists 2 T cell receptor beta chains sequenced from one sample in a study of post-analysis software for immune sequencing data. These receptors have no identified antigens. Study-wide results and caveats: In patients, TRBV5-6, TRBV5-1 and TRBV20-1 belonged to 4 or 5 TRBV segments found more frequently than in controls.

Unique molecular identifiers were carried by the TCR beta cDNA libraries. TCRdb reprocessed the PCR reads via MiXCR and lists one record per CDR3 protein. The sample holds roughly 700,000 distinct CDR3 sequences, about 32% seen once. The material sequenced was blood. These receptors were obtained from a girl between 5 and 17 years old with multiple sclerosis.

Only a few counts were recorded for this clonotype. The rearrangement joins TRBV3-1 to TRBJ2-3; 11 nucleotides align to TRBD2. The V gene end was trimmed by 4 bases and the J gene end by 11 bases; junction bases not matched to a gene: 14. The CDR3 consists of 16 residues. Germline V gene data show CDR1 as LGHDT and CDR2 as YNNKEL (reference sequence). The CDR3 here is CASSRRLRLAGGWQYF. DNA for the CDR3: TGTGCCAGCAGCCGTAGGCTGAGGCTAGCGGGAGGCTGGCAGTATTTT.

This clonotype was counted only a few times. The chain carries TRBV3-1 and TRBJ1-4; D is perhaps TRBD1 (5 bases). This CDR3 is 16 amino acids long. CDR1 and CDR2 (germline): LGHDT, YNNKEL (reference sequence). V dropped 3 bases and J dropped 4 bases, with 15 bases sitting between them. CDR3 loop: CASSHPYAGRNEKLFF. In nucleotides, the CDR3 is TGTGCCAGCAGCCACCCCTATGCAGGGCGTAATGAAAAACTGTTTTTT.